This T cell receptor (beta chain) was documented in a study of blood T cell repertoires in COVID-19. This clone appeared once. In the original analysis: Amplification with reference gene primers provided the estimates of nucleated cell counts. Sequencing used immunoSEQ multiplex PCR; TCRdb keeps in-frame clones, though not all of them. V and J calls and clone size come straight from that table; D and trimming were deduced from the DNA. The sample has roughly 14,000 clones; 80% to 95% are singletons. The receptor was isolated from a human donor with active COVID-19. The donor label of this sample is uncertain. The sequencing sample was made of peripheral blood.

The CDR3 DNA is TGTGCCAGCTCACTGATAAGGGGAGGCGATTCACCCCTCCACTTT. Amino acid sequence: CASSLIRGGDSPLHF. This chain connects TRBV18 to TRBJ1-6; perhaps TRBD1 as D (5 bases). CDR3 size: 15 residues. The germline V gene encodes CDR1 KGHSH and CDR2 LQKENI. The V gene lost 4 bases and the J gene lost 8 bases, with 15 bases spanning the gap.